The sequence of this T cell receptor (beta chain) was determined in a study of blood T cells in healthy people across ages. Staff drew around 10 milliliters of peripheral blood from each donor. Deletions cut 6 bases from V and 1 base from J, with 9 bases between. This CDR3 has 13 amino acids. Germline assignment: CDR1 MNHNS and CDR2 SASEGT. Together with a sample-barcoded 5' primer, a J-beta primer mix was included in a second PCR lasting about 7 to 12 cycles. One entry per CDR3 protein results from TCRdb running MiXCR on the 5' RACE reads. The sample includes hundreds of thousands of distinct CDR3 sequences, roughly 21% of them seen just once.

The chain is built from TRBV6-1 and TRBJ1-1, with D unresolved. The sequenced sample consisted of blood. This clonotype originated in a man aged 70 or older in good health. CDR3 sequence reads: CASRPEGNTEAFF. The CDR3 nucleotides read TGTGCCAGCAGACCCGAGGGGAACACTGAAGCTTTCTTT.